Listed below are T cell receptor beta chains from one sample, sequenced in a study of shared clonotypes between healthy human individuals. Data came from immunoSEQ multiplex PCR; TCRdb stores just in-frame clones and leaves some out. The table has about 600,000 clones, around 80% seen once. Sequencing used PBMCs. The origin of the receptors is a woman aged 40 to 55 in good health. Some clones in this sample may be carry-over from other donors' samples. CDR3s include the opening cysteine and the closing phenylalanine or tryptophan.

v_gene,CDR3aa
TRBV4-1,CASSQDFGGMNTEAFF
TRBV6-5,CASSYSRGDNEQFF
TRBV10-3,CAISDLGGRARGYNEQFF
TRBV7-3,CASSLGGQGLGYEQYF
TRBV4-3,CASSQETGFFYEQYF
TRBV19,CASSIAPGVGQYF
TRBV7-2,CASSRQGYEQYF
TRBV10-3,CATGLDRGNQPQHF
TRBV6-4,CASSEGTSGSNEQFF
TRBV9,CASSVGGQGTEAFF
TRBV5-4,CASSAGGEVTEAFF
TRBV19,CASSPRRDVNQPQHF
TRBV28,CASSLRGYEQYF
TRBV7-2,CASSLDRPASSYEQYF
TRBV28,CASSSYYGYTF
TRBV6-5,CASMEGGNTYNEQFF
TRBV4-3,CASSQRLVYEQYF
TRBV9,CASSVPASPLNEQFF
TRBV19,CASRLRGREAYEQYF
TRBV5-1,CASSPGRAGNTGELFF
TRBV19,CASSIGGRGASDEQFF
TRBV7-9,CASSFEGNGWAFF
TRBV5-1,CASSPKTGGYEQYF
TRBV5-8,CASSLIWRERNEQFF
TRBV5-6,CASSWGGQQQYF
TRBV9,CASSVSWGENGYTF
TRBV6-1,CASSALTGFGGEQYF
TRBV4-2,CASSQDGSGEETQYF
TRBV2,CASGGTSGRQDEQYF
TRBV7-2,CASSLVSRLSGNTIYF
TRBV2,CASTRLIYEQYF
TRBV5-1,CASSFPPYEQYF
TRBV27,CASGRQTGGRTDTQYF
TRBV11-2,CASSPNSGTGGIF
TRBV5-4,CASSPGGSVEKLFF
TRBV18,CASSPAYSRAGAEEQYF
TRBV28,CASSLRLTEAFF
TRBV6-1,CASSEETQRDYEQYF
TRBV5-1,CASSLAGQRDTQYF
TRBV30,CAWSGGNSGYTF
TRBV7-9,CASSLRGPGVRYTF
TRBV7-9,CASSLGVSGMVTQYF
TRBV11-2,CASSTIAGMAGELFF
TRBV7-9,CASSNGLFSTGELFF
TRBV6-5,CASSNPGQGHYGYTF
TRBV27,CASSEAGTGFGYTF
TRBV5-1,CASSLSGQTYEQYF
TRBV5-6,CASSETGMNTEAFF
TRBV4-1,CASSQDGTSRYEQYF